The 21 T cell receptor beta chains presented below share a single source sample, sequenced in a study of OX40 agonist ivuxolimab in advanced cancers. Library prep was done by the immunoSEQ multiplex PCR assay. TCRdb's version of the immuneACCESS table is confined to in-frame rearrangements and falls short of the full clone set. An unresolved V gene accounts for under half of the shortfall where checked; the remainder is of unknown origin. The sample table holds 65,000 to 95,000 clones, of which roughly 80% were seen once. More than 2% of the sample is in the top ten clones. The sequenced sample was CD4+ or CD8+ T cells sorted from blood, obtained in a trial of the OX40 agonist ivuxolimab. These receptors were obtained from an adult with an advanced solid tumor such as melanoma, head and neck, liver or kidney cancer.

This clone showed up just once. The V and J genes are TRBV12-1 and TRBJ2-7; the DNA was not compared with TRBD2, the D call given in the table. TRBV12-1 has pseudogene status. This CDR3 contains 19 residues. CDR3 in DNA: TGTGCCAGCAGCGCAGGACTAGCGGAACCCCAAACTTTAGACTACGAGCAGTACTTC. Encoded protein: CASSAGLAEPQTLDYEQYF.

CDR3 coding DNA: TGTGCCAGCAGCTTACAGACATGGAACACTGAAGCTTTCTTT. Its protein is CASSLQTWNTEAFF. The V and J genes are TRBV11-2 and TRBJ1-1; D is undetermined. The length of the CDR3 is 14 residues. Germline lookup yields CDR1 SGHAT and CDR2 FQNNGV. The V end lost 2 bases, the J end lost 1 base, and 8 bases lay between the germline ends. Combining the CDR3 with reference TRBV11-2 and TRBJ1-1 gives the whole variable domain EAGVAQSPRYKIIEKRQSVAFWCNPISGHATLYWYQQILGQGPKLLIQFQNNGVVDDSQLPKDRFSAERLKGVDSTLKIQPAKLEDSAVYLCASSLQTWNTEAFFGQGTRLTVV.

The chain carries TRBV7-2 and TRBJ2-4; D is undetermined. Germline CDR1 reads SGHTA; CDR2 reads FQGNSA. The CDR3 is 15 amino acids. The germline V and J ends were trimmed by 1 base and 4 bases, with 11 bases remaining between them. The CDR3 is CASSLGRNSKNIQYF. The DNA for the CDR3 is TGTGCCAGCAGCTTAGGCAGGAACTCGAAAAACATTCAGTACTTC.

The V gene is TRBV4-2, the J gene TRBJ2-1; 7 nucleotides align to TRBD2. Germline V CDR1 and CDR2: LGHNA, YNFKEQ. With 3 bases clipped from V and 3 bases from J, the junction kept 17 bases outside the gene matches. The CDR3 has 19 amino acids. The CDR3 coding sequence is TGTGCCAGCAGCCAGGTCGGTCTAGCGGTGGGTGGTGGCTACAATGAGCAGTTCTTC. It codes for CASSQVGLAVGGGYNEQFF.

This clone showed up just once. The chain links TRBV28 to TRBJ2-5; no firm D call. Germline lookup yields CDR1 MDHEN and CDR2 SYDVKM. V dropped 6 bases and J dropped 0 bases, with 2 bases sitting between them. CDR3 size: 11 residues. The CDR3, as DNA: TGTGCCAGCAGGTACCAAGAGACCCAGTACTTC. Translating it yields CASRYQETQYF.

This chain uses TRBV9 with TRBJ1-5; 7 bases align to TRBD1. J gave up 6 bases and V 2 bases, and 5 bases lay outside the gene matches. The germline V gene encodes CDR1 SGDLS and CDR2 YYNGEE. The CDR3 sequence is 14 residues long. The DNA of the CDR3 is TGTGCCAGCAGCGTGGCAGGGGGAAGTCAGCCCCAGCATTTT. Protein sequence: CASSVAGGSQPQHF.

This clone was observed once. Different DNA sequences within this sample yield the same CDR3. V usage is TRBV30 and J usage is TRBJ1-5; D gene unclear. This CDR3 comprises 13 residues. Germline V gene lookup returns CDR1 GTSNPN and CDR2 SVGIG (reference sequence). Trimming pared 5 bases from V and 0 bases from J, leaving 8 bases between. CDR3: CAWGRDSNQPQHF. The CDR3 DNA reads TGTGCCTGGGGACGGGATAGCAATCAGCCCCAGCATTTT.

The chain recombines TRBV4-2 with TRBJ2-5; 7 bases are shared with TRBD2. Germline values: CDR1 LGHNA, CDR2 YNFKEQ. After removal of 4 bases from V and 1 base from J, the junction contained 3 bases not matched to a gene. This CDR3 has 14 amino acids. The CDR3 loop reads CASSPRGSQETQYF. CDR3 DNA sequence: TGTGCCAGCAGCCCGCGGGGGAGCCAAGAGACCCAGTACTTC.

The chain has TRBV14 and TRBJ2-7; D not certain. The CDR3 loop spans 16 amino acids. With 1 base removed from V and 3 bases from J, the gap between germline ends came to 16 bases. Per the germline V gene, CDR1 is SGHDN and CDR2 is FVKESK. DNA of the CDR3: TGTGCCAGCAGCCAAGTTTCTTACCGTGCTATCTACGAGCAGTACTTC. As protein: CASSQVSYRAIYEQYF.

CDR3: CASSPNSGRNIGYTF. CDR3 coding DNA: TGTGCCAGCAGCCCAAATTCGGGACGTAATATTGGCTACACCTTC. The chain carries TRBV7-2 and TRBJ1-2, with D perhaps matching TRBD1 (5 bases). V lost 5 bases to trimming and J lost 7 bases, with 20 bases between them. The CDR3 is made up of 15 amino acids. Germline assignment: CDR1 SGHTA and CDR2 FQGNSA.

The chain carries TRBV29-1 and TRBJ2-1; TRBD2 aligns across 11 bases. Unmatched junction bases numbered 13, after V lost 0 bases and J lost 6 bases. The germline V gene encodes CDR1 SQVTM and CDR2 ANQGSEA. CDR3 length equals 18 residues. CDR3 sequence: CSVEDLVRASGRTNEQFF. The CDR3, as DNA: TGCAGCGTTGAAGATCTTGTCAGGGCTAGCGGGAGGACCAATGAGCAGTTCTTC.

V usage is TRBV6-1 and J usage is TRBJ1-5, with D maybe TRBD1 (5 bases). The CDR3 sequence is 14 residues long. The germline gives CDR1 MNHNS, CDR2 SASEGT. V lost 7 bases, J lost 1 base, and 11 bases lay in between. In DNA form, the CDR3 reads TGTGCCAGCATCATAAGGGGAAGCAATCAGCCCCAGCATTTT. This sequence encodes CASIIRGSNQPQHF.

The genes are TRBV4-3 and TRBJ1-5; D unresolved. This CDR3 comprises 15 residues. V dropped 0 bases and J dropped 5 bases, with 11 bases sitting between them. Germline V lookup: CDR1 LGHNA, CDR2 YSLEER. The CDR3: CASSQDLGSDQPQHF. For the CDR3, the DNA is TGCGCCAGCAGCCAAGATCTGGGGTCGGATCAGCCCCAGCATTTT.

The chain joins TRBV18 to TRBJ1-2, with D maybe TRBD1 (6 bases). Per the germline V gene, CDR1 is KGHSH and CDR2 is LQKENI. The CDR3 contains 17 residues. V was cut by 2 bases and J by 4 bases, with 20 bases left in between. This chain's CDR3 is CASSPSKTGQGIYGYTF. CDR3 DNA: TGTGCCAGCTCACCATCCAAAACGGGCCAGGGGATCTATGGCTACACCTTC. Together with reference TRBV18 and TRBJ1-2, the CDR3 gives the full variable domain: NAGVMQNPRHLVRRRGQEARLRCSPMKGHSHVYWYRQLPEEGLKFMVYLQKENIIDESGMPKERFSAEFPKEGPSILRIQQVVRGDSAAYFCASSPSKTGQGIYGYTFGSGTRLTVV.

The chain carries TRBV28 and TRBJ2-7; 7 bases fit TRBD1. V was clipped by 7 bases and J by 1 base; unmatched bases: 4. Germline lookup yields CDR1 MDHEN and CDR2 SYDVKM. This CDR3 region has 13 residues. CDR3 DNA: TGTGCCAGCACGGGACAGCCATCCTACGAGCAGTACTTC. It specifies CASTGQPSYEQYF.

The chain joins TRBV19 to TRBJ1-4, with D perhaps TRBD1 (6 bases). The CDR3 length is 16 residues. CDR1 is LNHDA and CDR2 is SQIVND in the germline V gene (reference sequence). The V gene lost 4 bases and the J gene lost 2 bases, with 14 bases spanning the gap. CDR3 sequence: CASSTLPGGTNEKLFF. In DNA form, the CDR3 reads TGTGCCAGTAGTACCCTCCCGGGGGGCACTAATGAAAAACTGTTTTTT.

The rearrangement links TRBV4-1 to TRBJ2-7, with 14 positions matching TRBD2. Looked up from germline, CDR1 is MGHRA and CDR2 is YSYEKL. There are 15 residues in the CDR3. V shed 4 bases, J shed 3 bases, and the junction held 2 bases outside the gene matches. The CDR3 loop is CASSPGTSGSYEQYF. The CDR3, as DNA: TGCGCCAGCAGCCCAGGGACTAGCGGGAGCTACGAGCAGTACTTC.

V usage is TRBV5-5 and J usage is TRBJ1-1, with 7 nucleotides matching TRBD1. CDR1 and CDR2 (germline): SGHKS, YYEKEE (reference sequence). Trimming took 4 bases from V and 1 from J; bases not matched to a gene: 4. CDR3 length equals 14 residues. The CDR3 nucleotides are TGTGCCAGCAGCGCGACAGGGCAGAACACTGAAGCTTTCTTT. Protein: CASSATGQNTEAFF.

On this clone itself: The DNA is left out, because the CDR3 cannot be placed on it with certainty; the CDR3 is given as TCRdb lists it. CDR3 sequence: CASSSSGQGRYNEQFF. The genes are TRBV6-5 and TRBJ2-1; the D segment call TRBD1 is taken from the table without a DNA check. Counting both end residues, the CDR3 totals 16 amino acids. CDR1 is MNHEY and CDR2 is SVGAGI in the germline V gene.

For the CDR3, the DNA is TGTGCCAGCAGTTTGTTTACCGCTCAGGGGACCTATAATTCACCCCTCCACTTT. Translated, it gives CASSLFTAQGTYNSPLHF. The V gene is TRBV28, the J gene TRBJ1-6; tentative D call: TRBD1 (6 bases). CDR1 is MDHEN, CDR2 SYDVKM, per germline. The CDR3 has 18 amino acids. Trimming took off 3 bases at V and 2 bases at J, with 17 bases between the two ends.

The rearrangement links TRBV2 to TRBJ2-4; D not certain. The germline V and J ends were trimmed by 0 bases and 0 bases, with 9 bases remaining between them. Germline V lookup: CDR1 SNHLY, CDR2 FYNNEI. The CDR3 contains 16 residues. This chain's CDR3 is CASSEAVQLAKNIQYF. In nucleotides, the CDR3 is TGTGCCAGCAGTGAAGCGGTGCAGTTAGCCAAAAACATTCAGTACTTC.